The 20 T cell receptor beta chains in this list originate from one sample, sequenced in a study of CXCR3-negative and CXCR3-positive naive CD8 T cells. The authors made the TRB cDNA libraries by 5' RACE using UMI labels. TCRdb reanalyzed the 5' RACE reads, giving one entry per CDR3 protein sequence and no DNA. The sample has 20,000 to 30,000 distinct CDR3 sequences. Sequencing was carried out using naive CXCR3- CD8+ T cells from blood. The subset was: CD45RO-CCR7+CD27+CD95- naive CD8+ T cells lacking CXCR3 (TNR3-). All receptors derive from a human donor in good health. Some clones in this sample may be carry-over from other donors' samples.

The chain recombines TRBV6-6 with TRBJ1-5. The CDR3 has 12 amino acids. Germline CDR1 and CDR2: MNHNY and SVGAGI (reference sequence). The CDR3: CASSYPRGTQHF.

This CDR3 reads CASSIAGFNEQFF. The chain links TRBV19 to TRBJ2-1. The CDR3 is 13 amino acids. The germline V gene encodes CDR1 LNHDA and CDR2 SQIVND (reference sequence).

This chain joins TRBV27 and TRBJ2-7. The CDR3 covers 13 residues. Germline V gene lookup returns CDR1 MNHEY and CDR2 SMNVEV (reference sequence). The CDR3 loop reads CASSFGVSYEQYF.

By frequency, this clonotype is medium-sized. The V gene is TRBV25-1, the J gene TRBJ1-1. The CDR3 length is 14 residues. The V gene's germline CDR1 is MGHDK and CDR2 SYGVNS. The CDR3 sequence: CASSELEGFTEAFF.

The chain employs TRBV7-3 and TRBJ2-1. The V gene's germline CDR1 is SGHTA and CDR2 FQGTGA. This CDR3 spans 12 amino acids. The CDR3 reads CASSHTGDEQFF.

The V gene is TRBV29-1, the J gene TRBJ2-2; the D gene TCRdb calls, TRBD2, cannot be checked with no DNA. The CDR3 totals 17 residues. CDR1 is SQVTM and CDR2 is ANQGSEA in the germline V gene. The CDR3 spells CSLAQSSGGANTGELFF.

The CDR3 sequence: CASSSSGGDEQYF. This chain joins TRBV12-3 or TRBV12-4 and TRBJ2-7; TCRdb's D gene call, TRBD1, goes unchecked for lack of DNA. There are 13 residues in the CDR3.

The V and J genes are TRBV28 and TRBJ2-3; TCRdb's D gene call, TRBD2, goes unchecked for lack of DNA. The CDR3 length is 15 residues. Germline values: CDR1 MDHEN, CDR2 SYDVKM. The CDR3 is CASSSPGRAPDTQYF.

The J gene is TRBJ2-7, the V gene TRBV7-9. The germline CDR1 and CDR2 sequences are SEHNR and FQNEAQ (reference sequence). CDR3 size: 13 residues. This chain's CDR3 is CASSFDWTYEQYF.

The chain joins TRBV20-1 to TRBJ1-1. Germline assignment: CDR1 DFQATT and CDR2 SNEGSKA (reference sequence). CDR3 length: 13 amino acids. CDR3 residues: CSARDLANTEAFF.

The CDR3 protein is CASTAPGQLYEQYF. This chain uses TRBV6-6 with TRBJ2-7; TCRdb gives TRBD1 as the D gene, but with no DNA this cannot be confirmed. CDR1 and CDR2 (germline): MNHNY, SVGAGI (reference sequence). The CDR3 covers 14 residues.

V gene TRBV5-1 combines with J gene TRBJ2-5. Germline values: CDR1 SGHRS, CDR2 YFSETQ. CDR3 length: 15 amino acids. The CDR3 spells CASSFLLDTQETQYF.

V and J are TRBV6-2 or TRBV6-3 and TRBJ2-7; TCRdb lists TRBD1, though no DNA is available to test this call. CDR1 MNHEY and CDR2 SVGEGT come from the germline V gene. The CDR3 contains 15 residues. The chain's CDR3 is CASSYLGQGALEQYF.

The chain couples TRBV28 to TRBJ2-7; checking the TCRdb D call of TRBD1 is not possible without DNA. CDR1 and CDR2 (germline): MDHEN, SYDVKM. The CDR3 sequence is 13 residues long. The CDR3 sequence is CASSLTGGREQYF.

This chain uses TRBV7-3 with TRBJ1-1; without DNA, the TCRdb call of TRBD1 cannot be checked. This CDR3 contains 14 residues. Germline lookup yields CDR1 SGHTA and CDR2 FQGTGA. CDR3 in amino acids: CASSSEGGNTEAFF.

The CDR3 here is CASSYTGSNEQFF. This chain uses TRBV2 with TRBJ2-1; TCRdb returns TRBD1, unconfirmable since there is no DNA. The CDR3 totals 13 residues. Germline CDR1 reads SNHLY; CDR2 reads FYNNEI. The full variable domain, completed using reference TRBV2 and TRBJ2-1, is EPEVTQTPSHQVTQMGQEVILRCVPISNHLYFYWYRQILGQKVEFLVSFYNNEISEKSEIFDDQFSVERPDGSNFTLKIRSTKLEDSAMYFCASSYTGSNEQFFGPGTRLTVL.

The chain uses TRBV29-1 and TRBJ2-7; TCRdb's D call of TRBD1 is untestable without DNA. The CDR3 extends over 12 amino acids. Germline assignment: CDR1 SQVTM and CDR2 ANQGSEA. The chain's CDR3 is CSVDQGAYDQYF.

This chain joins TRBV12-3 or TRBV12-4 and TRBJ2-7; TCRdb calls TRBD1, which cannot be checked without DNA. The CDR3 is made up of 14 amino acids. The CDR3 region is CASRSAGAVYEQYF.

J is TRBJ2-7 and V is TRBV3-1; the D call of TRBD2 rests on TCRdb alone, since no DNA is present to check it. CDR1 and CDR2 from the germline V gene are LGHDT and YNNKEL (reference sequence). The CDR3 covers 14 residues. The CDR3: CASSQAGLSHEQYF.

This chain uses TRBV29-1 with TRBJ2-4. The CDR3 has 12 amino acids. The germline V gene has CDR1 SQVTM and CDR2 ANQGSEA. CDR3 protein: CSVKVVGNIQYF. The full variable domain, with the rest looked up from reference TRBV29-1 and TRBJ2-4, is SAVISQKPSRDICQRGTSLTIQCQVDSQVTMMFWYRQQPGQSLTLIATANQGSEATYESGFVIDKFPISRPNLTFSTLTVSNMSPEDSSIYLCSVKVVGNIQYFGAGTRLSVL.